This T cell receptor (beta chain) was sequenced in a study of spatial heterogeneity in lung cancer. Study-wide findings and caveats: Mutation tallies in tumors tracked expanded intratumoral alpha and beta TCR counts.

Time point here: sample taken at primary tumor resection. Donors were 72 untreated early-stage non-small cell lung cancer patients. The trim removed 1 base at V and 4 bases at J, leaving 3 bases unmatched. CDR1 and CDR2 from the germline V gene are SGHTA and FQGNSA. The CDR3 contains 14 residues. A word on this clonotype: Its target is not known. Because this beta chain is a stray read in a library intended to capture alpha chains, its abundance should not be given much weight.

TCRdb fed the 5' RACE reads into MiXCR, producing one record per CDR3 protein. The table has more than 100 distinct CDR3 sequences, about 96% seen once; the top ten hold approximately 15%. Sequenced here: lung tumor tissue, sampled at surgery. The V gene is TRBV7-2, the J gene TRBJ2-7; 8 nucleotides line up with TRBD2. The TCR comes from a male donor with early-stage non-small cell lung cancer. The CDR3 protein is CASSLVGGVYEQYV. In DNA, the CDR3 is TGTGCCAGCAGCTTAGTCGGGGGGGTATACGAGCAGTACGTC.